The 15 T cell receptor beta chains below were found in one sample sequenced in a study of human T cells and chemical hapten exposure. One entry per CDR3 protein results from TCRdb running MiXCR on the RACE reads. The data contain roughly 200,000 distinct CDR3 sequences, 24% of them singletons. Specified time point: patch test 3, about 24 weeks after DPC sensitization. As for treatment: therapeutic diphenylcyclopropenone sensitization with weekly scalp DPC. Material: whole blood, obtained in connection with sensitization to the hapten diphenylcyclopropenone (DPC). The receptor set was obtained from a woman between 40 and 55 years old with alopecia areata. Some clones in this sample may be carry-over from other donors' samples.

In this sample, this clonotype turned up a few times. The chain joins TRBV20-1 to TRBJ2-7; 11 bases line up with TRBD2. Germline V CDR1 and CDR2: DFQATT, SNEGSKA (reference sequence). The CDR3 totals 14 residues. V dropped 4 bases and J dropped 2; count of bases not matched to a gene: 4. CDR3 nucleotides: TGCAGTGCTAATAGCGGGAGGGGGGCCTACGAGCAGTACTTC. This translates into CSANSGRGAYEQYF.

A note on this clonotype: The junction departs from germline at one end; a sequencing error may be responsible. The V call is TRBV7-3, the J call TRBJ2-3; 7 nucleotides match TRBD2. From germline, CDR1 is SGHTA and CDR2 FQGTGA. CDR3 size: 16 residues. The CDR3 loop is CASSLTGTRGADTQYF. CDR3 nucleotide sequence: TGTGCCAGCAGCCTAACCGGGACTCGGGGGGCAGATACGCAGTATTTT.

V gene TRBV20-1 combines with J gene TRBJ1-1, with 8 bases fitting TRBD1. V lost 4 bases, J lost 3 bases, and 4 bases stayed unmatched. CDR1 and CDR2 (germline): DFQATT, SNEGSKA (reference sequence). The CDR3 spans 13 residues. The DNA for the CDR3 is TGCAGTGCTATGACACAGGGGGACACTGAAGCTTTCTTT. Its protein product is CSAMTQGDTEAFF.

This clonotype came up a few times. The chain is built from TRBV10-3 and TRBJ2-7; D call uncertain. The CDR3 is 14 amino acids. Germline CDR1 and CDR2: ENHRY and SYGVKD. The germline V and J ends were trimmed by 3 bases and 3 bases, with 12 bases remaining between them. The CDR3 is CAISDGVKIYEQYF. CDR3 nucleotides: TGTGCCATCAGTGATGGGGTCAAAATCTACGAGCAGTACTTC.

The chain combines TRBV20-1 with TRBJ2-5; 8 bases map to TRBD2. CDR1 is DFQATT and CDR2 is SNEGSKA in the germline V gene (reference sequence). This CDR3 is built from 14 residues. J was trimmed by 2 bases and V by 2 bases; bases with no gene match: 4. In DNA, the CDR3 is TGCAGTGCTAGAAGACTAGCGAGGCAAGAGACCCAGTACTTC. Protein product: CSARRLARQETQYF.

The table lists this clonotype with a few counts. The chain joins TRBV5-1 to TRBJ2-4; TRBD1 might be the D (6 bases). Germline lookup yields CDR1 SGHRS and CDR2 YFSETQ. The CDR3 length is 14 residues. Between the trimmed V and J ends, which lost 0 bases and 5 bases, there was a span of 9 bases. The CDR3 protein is CASSLVEGENIQYF. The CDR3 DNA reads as TGCGCCAGCAGCTTGGTTGAGGGGGAAAACATTCAGTACTTC.

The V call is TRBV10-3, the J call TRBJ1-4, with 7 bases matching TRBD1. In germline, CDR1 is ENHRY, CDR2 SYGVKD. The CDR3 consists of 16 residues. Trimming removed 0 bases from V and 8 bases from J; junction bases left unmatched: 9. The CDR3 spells CAISESSRGTAEKLFF. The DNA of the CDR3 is TGTGCCATCAGTGAGTCCAGTCGAGGGACAGCGGAAAAACTGTTTTTT.

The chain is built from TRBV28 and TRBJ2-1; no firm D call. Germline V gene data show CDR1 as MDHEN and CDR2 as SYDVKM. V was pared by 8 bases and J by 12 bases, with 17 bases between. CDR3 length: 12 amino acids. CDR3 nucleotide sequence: TGTGCCAGCGCTTGGTCGGTCGATGGGCAGTTCTTC. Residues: CASAWSVDGQFF.

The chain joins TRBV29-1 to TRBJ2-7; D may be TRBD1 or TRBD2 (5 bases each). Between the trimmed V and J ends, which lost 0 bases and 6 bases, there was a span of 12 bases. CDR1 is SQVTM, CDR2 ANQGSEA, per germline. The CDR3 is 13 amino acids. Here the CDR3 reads CSVEEASGGEQYF. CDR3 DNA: TGCAGCGTTGAAGAGGCGAGTGGGGGCGAGCAGTACTTC.

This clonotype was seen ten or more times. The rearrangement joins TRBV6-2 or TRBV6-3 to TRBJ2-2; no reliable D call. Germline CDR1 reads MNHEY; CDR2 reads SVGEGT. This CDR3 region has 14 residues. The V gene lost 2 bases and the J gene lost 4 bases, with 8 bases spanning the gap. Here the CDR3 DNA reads TGTGCCAGCAGTTACCTGAGGACCACCGGGGAGCTGTTTTTT. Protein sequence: CASSYLRTTGELFF.

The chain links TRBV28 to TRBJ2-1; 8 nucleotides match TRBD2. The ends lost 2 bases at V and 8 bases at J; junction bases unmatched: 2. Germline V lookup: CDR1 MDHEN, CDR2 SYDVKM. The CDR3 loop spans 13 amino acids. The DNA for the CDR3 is TGTGCCAGCAGTTTAAGAGCGGGAGATGAGCAGTTCTTC. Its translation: CASSLRAGDEQFF.

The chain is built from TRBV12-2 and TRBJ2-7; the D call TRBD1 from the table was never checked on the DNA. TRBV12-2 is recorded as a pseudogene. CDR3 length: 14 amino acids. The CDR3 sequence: CASRLGQGCYEQYF. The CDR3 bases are TGTGCAAGTCGCTTGGGACAGGGGTGCTACGAGCAGTACTTC.

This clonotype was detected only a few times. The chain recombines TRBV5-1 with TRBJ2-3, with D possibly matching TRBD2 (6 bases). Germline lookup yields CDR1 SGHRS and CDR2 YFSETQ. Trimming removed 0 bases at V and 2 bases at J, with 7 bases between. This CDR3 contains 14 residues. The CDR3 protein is CASSLELATDTQYF. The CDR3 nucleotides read TGCGCCAGCAGCTTGGAACTAGCCACAGATACGCAGTATTTT.

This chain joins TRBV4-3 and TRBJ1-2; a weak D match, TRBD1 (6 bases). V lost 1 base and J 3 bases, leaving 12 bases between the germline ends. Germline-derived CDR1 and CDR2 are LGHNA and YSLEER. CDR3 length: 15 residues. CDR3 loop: CASSQGAGVHYGYTF. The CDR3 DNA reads TGCGCCAGCAGCCAAGGGGCAGGGGTGCACTATGGCTACACCTTC.

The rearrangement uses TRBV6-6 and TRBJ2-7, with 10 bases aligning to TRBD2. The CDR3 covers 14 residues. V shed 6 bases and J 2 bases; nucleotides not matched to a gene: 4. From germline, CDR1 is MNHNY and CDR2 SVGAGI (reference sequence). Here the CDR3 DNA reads TGTGCCAGCAGGTCACTAGCGGGGCCCTACGAGCAGTACTTC. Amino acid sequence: CASRSLAGPYEQYF.